The clone carrying this T cell receptor (beta chain) has only one observation. The target antigen is unknown. Method: immunoSEQ multiplex PCR; TCRdb's copy keeps in-frame clones and lacks some. The data hold about 83,000 clones, with roughly 87% observed a single time. Trimming pared 0 bases from V and 8 bases from J, leaving 13 bases between. This CDR3 comprises 14 residues. CDR1 LGHNT and CDR2 FRNRAP come from the germline V gene. This record comes from a study of OX40 agonist ivuxolimab in advanced cancers. Study as a whole: In this cohort, patients received ivuxolimab, an agonistic anti-OX40 (CD134) antibody.

General study results and limits: Fewer expanded clones were found on average in CD4+ than in CD8+ T cells. Some nonresponders additionally presented with little normalized T-cell clonal expansion. Antigens targeted by the expanded peripheral T cells were not determined.

The material was CD4+ or CD8+ T cells sorted from blood, obtained in a trial of the OX40 agonist ivuxolimab. The source of this sequence is an adult with an advanced solid tumor such as melanoma, head and neck, liver or kidney cancer. The chain joins TRBV12-5 to TRBJ1-1; D is unresolved. The CDR3 protein is CASGLVPNQEEAFF. The CDR3 DNA is TGTGCTAGTGGTTTGGTACCGAATCAGGAGGAAGCTTTCTTT.